This is a list of T cell receptor beta chains from one sample in a study of blood T cell repertoires in COVID-19. The data were produced by immunoSEQ multiplex PCR, yet TCRdb's version contains in-frame clones alone and is incomplete. The profile covers more than 150,000 clones, with roughly three quarters appearing a single time and 14% taken by the ten largest. Sequenced sample: PBMCs or T cells enriched from blood (not recorded which). Receptors were obtained from a man aged 55 to 70 who had been exposed to COVID-19. Both conserved end residues are part of each CDR3. Fields, in order: clone size, D gene, J gene, V gene, CDR3 DNA, CDR3 protein. A D gene is named only where the DNA matches it firmly. Where a row states a size, it is once, few, many or the class of an expanded clone; other rows omit it.

NA,TRBD1,TRBJ1-2,TRBV27,TGTGCCAGCAGGGGAACAGGGGGCTTTAGCTATGGCTACACCTTC,CASRGTGGFSYGYTF
NA,TRBD1,TRBJ1-2,TRBV9,TGTGCCAGCAGCGTAGGAGGAGGGGGCCTCGGTGGCTACACCTTC,CASSVGGGGLGGYTF
NA,NA,TRBJ2-2,TRBV12-1,TGTGCCAGCAGACGAAAGCTGGACAGGGCCGGGGAGCTGTTTTTT,CASRRKLDRAGELFF
NA,NA,TRBJ2-7,TRBV5-1,TGCGCCAGCAAGGAGGGGAGCTCCTACGAGCAGTACTTC,CASKEGSSYEQYF
NA,TRBD2,TRBJ2-1,TRBV28,TGTGCCAGCAAAATAGCGGGAGGGCGGAACAATGAGCAGTTCTTC,CASKIAGGRNNEQFF
NA,NA,TRBJ1-4,TRBV18,TGTGCCAGCTCACCACGGGTTGAGGGCCCTGAAAAACTGTTTTTT,CASSPRVEGPEKLFF
many,NA,TRBJ2-1,TRBV5-7,TGTGCCAGCAGCTATAGCTCCGTTTCCTACAATGAGCAGTTCTTC,CASSYSSVSYNEQFF
once,TRBD1,TRBJ1-2,TRBV11-2,TGTGCCAGCAGCCGCGACAGGGTGGACGGCTACACCTTC,CASSRDRVDGYTF
NA,TRBD1,TRBJ1-2,TRBV7-8,TGTGCCAGCAGCTGGGAGGACAGGGCGGGCGTTTACACCTTC,CASSWEDRAGVYTF
NA,TRBD1,TRBJ2-1,TRBV6-5,TGTGCCAGCACTCCGACAGGGAGCTCCTACAATGAGCAGTTCTTC,CASTPTGSSYNEQFF
NA,NA,TRBJ2-7,TRBV5-5,TGTGCCAGCTTACAGGGGGGGACCTACGAGCAGTACTTC,CASLQGGTYEQYF
NA,TRBD1,TRBJ2-7,TRBV6-2/TRBV6-3,TGTGCCAGCAGCGGGGACAGGGCGTGGAGCGCCTACGAGCAGTACTTC,CASSGDRAWSAYEQYF
NA,TRBD2,TRBJ2-1,TRBV5-1,TGCGCCAGCAGCCCACAACTAGCGGGAGTTTACAATGAGCAGTTCTTC,CASSPQLAGVYNEQFF
NA,NA,TRBJ2-3,TRBV6-5,TGTGCCAGCTTTAGGGGAGATACGCAGTATTTT,CASFRGDTQYF
NA,TRBD1,TRBJ2-7,TRBV30,TGTGCCTGGAGCGCTCAAACAGGGGCCACCTACGAGCAGTACTTC,CAWSAQTGATYEQYF
few,NA,TRBJ2-1,TRBV10-2,TGCGCCAGCAGTGAGAGAGTAGCGCGAGCCGACAATGAGCAGTTCTTC,CASSERVARADNEQFF
few,TRBD1,TRBJ1-2,TRBV28,TGTGCCAGCAGTGAGACAGGGGAATATGGCTACACCTTC,CASSETGEYGYTF
NA,TRBD1,TRBJ1-4,TRBV7-9,TGTGCCAGCAGCCCGGGGACAGCTGAAAAACTGTTTTTT,CASSPGTAEKLFF
NA,TRBD1,TRBJ1-3,TRBV3-1/TRBV3-2,TGTGCCAGCAGCCGGGAGACAGGGCGTCCCACCATATATTTT,CASSRETGRPTIYF
NA,NA,TRBJ2-2,TRBV3-1/TRBV3-2,TGTGCCAGCAGCCTCAAGGGGGGGAGTGGGAACACCGGGGAGCTGTTTTTT,CASSLKGGSGNTGELFF
NA,NA,TRBJ2-5,TRBV6-1,TGTGCCAGCAGTGAAGGGCCATCGGGGACCCAGTACTTC,CASSEGPSGTQYF
NA,NA,TRBJ1-5,TRBV11-2,TGTGCCAGCAGCATACAGGGTGGCGGCAATCAGCCCCAGCATTTT,CASSIQGGGNQPQHF
NA,NA,TRBJ2-7,TRBV3-1/TRBV3-2,TGTGCCAGCAGCCATGGGCGGGGGCCCTACGAGCAGTACTTC,CASSHGRGPYEQYF
NA,NA,TRBJ1-5,TRBV19,TGTGCCAGTAGTCCCCTCCCAGCGGGCAATCAGCCCCAGCATTTT,CASSPLPAGNQPQHF